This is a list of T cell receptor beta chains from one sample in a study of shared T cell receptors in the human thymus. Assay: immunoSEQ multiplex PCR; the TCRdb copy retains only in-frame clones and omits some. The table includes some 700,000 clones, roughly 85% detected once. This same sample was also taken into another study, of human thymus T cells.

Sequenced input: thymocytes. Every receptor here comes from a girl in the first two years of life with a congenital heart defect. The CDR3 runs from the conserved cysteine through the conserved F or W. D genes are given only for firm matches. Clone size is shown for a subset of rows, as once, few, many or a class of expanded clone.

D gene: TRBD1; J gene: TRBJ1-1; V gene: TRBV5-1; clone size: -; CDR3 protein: CASSYPDPTGVVERVEAFF; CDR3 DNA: TGCGCCAGCAGCTACCCGGATCCGACAGGGGTAGTAGAGAGAGTTGAAGCTTTCTTT
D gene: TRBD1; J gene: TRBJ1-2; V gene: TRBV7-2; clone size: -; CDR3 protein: CASSTRTGDAYGYTF; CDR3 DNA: TGTGCCAGCAGCACCCGGACAGGGGACGCCTATGGCTACACCTTC
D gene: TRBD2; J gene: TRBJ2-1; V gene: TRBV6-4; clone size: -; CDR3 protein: CASSDSSGGGKPSFNEQFF; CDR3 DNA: TGTGCCAGCAGTGACTCGAGCGGGGGGGGGAAACCGAGTTTTAATGAGCAGTTCTTC
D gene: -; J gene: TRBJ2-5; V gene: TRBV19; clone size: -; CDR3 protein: CASSRGHNEEETQYF; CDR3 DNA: TGTGCCAGTAGTAGGGGGCACAACGAGGAGGAGACCCAGTACTTC
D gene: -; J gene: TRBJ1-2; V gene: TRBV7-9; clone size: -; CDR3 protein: CASSPPREKVRGSPYGYTF; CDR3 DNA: TGTGCCAGCAGCCCGCCCAGGGAAAAGGTCCGAGGATCCCCCTATGGCTACACCTTC
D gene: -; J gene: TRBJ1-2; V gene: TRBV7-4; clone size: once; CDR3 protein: CASSLGSGGYTF; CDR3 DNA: TGTGCCAGCAGCTTAGGGTCGGGTGGCTACACCTTC
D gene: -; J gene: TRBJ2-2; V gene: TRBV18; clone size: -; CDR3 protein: CASSPTDRELFF; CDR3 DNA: TGTGCCAGCTCACCGACAGACAGGGAGCTGTTTTTT
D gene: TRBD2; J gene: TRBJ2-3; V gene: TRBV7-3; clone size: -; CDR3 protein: CASSPHLGLAGGWGIPDTQYF; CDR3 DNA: TGTGCCAGCAGCCCCCACCTCGGACTAGCGGGGGGGTGGGGAATACCAGATACGCAGTATTTT
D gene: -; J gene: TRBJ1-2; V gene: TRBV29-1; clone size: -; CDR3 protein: CSVAHPPGGNYGYTF; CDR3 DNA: TGCAGCGTTGCCCATCCACCCGGCGGTAACTATGGCTACACCTTC
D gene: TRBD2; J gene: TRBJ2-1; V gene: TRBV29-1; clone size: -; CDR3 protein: CSVAPGTSGGPGHEQFF; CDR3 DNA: TGCAGCGTTGCGCCCGGGACTAGCGGGGGGCCCGGGCATGAGCAGTTCTTC
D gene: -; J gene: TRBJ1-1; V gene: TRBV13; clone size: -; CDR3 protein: CASSLGNLTVNTEAFF; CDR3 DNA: TGTGCCAGCAGCTTAGGAAATTTGACAGTAAACACTGAAGCTTTCTTT
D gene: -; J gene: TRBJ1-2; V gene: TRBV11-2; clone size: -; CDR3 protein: CASSLATINYGYTF; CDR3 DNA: TGTGCCAGCAGCTTAGCGACAATTAACTATGGCTACACCTTC
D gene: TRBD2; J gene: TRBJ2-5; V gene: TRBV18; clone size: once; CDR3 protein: CASSPFPKRGMETQYF; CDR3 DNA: TGTGCCAGCTCACCGTTTCCCAAGCGGGGTATGGAGACCCAGTACTTC
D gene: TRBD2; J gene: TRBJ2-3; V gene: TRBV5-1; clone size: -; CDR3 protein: CASSLKRGASTDTQYF; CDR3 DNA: TGCGCCAGCAGCTTAAAGCGGGGGGCTAGCACAGATACGCAGTATTTT
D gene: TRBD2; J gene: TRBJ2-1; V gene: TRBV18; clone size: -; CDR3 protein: CASSPPSGGPSYNEQFF; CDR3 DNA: TGTGCCAGCTCACCCCCTAGCGGGGGCCCTTCCTACAATGAGCAGTTCTTC
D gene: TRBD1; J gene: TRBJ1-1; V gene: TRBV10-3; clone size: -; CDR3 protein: CAIKKERGQDTEAFF; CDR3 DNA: TGTGCCATCAAGAAGGAAAGGGGGCAGGACACTGAAGCTTTCTTT
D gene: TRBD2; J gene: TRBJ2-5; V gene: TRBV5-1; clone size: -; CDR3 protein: CASSLFWLAGATYQETQYF; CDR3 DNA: TGCGCCAGCAGCTTGTTTTGGCTAGCGGGGGCAACCTACCAAGAGACCCAGTACTTC
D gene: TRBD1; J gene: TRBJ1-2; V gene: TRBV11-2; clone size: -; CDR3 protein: CASSLLQGGYYGYTF; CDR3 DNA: TGTGCCAGCAGCTTATTACAGGGGGGGTACTATGGCTACACCTTC
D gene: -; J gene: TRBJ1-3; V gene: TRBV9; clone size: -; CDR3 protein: CASSVAPGSTGNTIYF; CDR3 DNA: TGTGCCAGCAGCGTAGCGCCAGGGTCGACTGGAAACACCATATATTTT
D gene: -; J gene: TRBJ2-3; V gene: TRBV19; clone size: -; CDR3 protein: CASSSPGWRDTQYF; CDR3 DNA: TGTGCCAGTAGCTCCCCGGGGTGGAGAGATACGCAGTATTTT
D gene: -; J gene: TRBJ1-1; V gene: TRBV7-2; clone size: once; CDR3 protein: CASSLARGAGGPPNTEAFF; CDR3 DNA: TGTGCCAGCAGCTTAGCAAGAGGGGCGGGGGGGCCACCTAACACTGAAGCTTTCTTT
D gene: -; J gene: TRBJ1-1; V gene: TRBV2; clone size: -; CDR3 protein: CASSGVEPGDTEAFF; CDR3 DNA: TGTGCCAGCAGTGGGGTAGAGCCAGGTGACACTGAAGCTTTCTTT
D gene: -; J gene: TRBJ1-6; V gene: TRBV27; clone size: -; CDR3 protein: CASRHNTGFNSPLHF; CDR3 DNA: TGTGCCAGCAGACACAACACGGGGTTCAATTCACCCCTCCACTTT
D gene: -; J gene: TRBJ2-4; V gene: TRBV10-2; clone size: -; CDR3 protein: CASSEGRTDVAKNIQYF; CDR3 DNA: TGCGCCAGCAGTGAAGGGAGAACGGACGTAGCCAAAAACATTCAGTACTTC
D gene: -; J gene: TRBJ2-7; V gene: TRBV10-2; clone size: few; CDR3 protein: CASSTGSQTNYEQYF; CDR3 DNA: TGCGCCAGCAGTACGGGATCCCAAACAAACTACGAGCAGTACTTC
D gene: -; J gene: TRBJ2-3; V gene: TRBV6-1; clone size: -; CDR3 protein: CASSEAWALATDTQYF; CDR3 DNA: TGTGCCAGCAGTGAAGCTTGGGCTCTAGCCACAGATACGCAGTATTTT
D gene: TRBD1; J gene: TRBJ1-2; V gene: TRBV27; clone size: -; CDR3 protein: CASVKVGTGKDYYGYTF; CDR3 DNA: TGTGCCAGCGTTAAGGTCGGGACAGGGAAAGACTACTATGGCTACACCTTC
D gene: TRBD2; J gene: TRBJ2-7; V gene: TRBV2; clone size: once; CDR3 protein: CASSRPSGGSPYEQYF; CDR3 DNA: TGTGCCAGCAGCCGACCTAGCGGGGGTTCCCCTTACGAGCAGTACTTC
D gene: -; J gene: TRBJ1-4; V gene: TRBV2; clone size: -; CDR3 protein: CASRRQDEKLFF; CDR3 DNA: TGTGCCAGCAGGCGACAGGACGAAAAACTGTTTTTT
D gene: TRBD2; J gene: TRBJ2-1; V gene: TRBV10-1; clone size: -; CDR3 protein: CASSESGDGEGGNEQFF; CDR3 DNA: TGCGCCAGCAGTGAGTCCGGGGATGGGGAGGGTGGCAATGAGCAGTTCTTC
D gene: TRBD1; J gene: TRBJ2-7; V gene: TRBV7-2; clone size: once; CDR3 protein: CASSLGQRSSYEQYF; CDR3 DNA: TGTGCCAGCAGCTTGGGACAGAGGAGCTCCTACGAGCAGTACTTC
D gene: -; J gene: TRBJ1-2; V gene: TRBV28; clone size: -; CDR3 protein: CASSRQLKNYGHTF; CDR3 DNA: TGTGCCAGCAGTCGACAGCTAAAAAACTATGGCCACACCTTC
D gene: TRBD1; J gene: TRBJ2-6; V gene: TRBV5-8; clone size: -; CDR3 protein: CASSPGQGAGGANVLTF; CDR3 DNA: TGTGCCAGCAGCCCCGGACAGGGGGCGGGCGGGGCCAACGTCCTGACTTTC
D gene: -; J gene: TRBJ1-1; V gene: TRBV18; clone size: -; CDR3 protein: CASSPRTMNTEAFF; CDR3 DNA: TGTGCCAGCTCACCAAGGACAATGAACACTGAAGCTTTCTTT
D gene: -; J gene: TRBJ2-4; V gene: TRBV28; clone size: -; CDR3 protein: CASSFIKRAGAKNIQYF; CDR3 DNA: TGTGCCAGCAGTTTCATTAAGAGAGCCGGAGCCAAAAACATTCAGTACTTC
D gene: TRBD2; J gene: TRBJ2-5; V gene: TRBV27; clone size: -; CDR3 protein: CASRTGTSGPDGETQYF; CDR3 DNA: TGTGCCAGCAGAACCGGGACTAGCGGGCCCGATGGGGAGACCCAGTACTTC
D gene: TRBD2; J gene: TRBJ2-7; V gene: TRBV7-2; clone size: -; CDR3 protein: CASSPGRLGVKEQYF; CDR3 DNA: TGTGCCAGCAGCCCCGGGAGGCTGGGGGTGAAAGAGCAGTACTTC
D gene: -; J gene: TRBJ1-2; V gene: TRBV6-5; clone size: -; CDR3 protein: CASSPGGRGYTF; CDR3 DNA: TGTGCCAGCAGCCCGGGGGGGCGAGGCTACACCTTC
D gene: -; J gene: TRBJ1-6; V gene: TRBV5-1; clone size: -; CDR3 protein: CASSLETRDKNTRVTNSPLHF; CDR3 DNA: TGCGCCAGCAGCTTGGAAACCCGGGACAAGAATACCCGGGTGACCAATTCACCCCTCCACTTT
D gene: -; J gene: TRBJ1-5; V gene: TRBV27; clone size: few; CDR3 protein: CASSPMGRARGVNQPQHF; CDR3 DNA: TGTGCCAGCAGTCCTATGGGGCGGGCCAGGGGTGTCAATCAGCCCCAGCATTTT
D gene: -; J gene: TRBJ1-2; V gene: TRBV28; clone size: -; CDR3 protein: CASSPHPQGRNGYTF; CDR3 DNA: TGTGCCAGCAGTCCTCACCCACAGGGTAGGAATGGCTACACCTTC
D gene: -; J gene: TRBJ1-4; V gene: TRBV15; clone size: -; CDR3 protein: CATSTGREGEKLFF; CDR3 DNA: TGTGCCACCAGTACTGGCAGGGAAGGTGAAAAACTGTTTTTT
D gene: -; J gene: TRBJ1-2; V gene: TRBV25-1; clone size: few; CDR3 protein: CASSERGYGYTF; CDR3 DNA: TGTGCCAGCAGTGAAAGGGGTTATGGCTACACCTTC
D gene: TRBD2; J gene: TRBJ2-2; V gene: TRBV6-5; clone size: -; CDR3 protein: CASSYNVAGITGELFF; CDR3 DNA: TGTGCCAGCAGTTACAACGTAGCGGGTATAACCGGGGAGCTGTTTTTT